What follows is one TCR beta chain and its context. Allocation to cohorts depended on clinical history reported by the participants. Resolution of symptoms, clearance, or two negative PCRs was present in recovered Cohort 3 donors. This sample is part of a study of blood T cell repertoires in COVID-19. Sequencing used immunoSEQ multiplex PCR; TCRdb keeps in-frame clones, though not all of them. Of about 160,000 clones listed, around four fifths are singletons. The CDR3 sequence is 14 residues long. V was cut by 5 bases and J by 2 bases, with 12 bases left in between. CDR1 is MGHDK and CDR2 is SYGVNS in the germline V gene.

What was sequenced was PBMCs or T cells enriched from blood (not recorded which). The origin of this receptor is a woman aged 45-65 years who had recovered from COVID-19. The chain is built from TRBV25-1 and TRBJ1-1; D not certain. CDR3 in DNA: TGTGCCAGCAGTCCTGCCCGGTATAACACTGAAGCTTTCTTT. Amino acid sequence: CASSPARYNTEAFF.